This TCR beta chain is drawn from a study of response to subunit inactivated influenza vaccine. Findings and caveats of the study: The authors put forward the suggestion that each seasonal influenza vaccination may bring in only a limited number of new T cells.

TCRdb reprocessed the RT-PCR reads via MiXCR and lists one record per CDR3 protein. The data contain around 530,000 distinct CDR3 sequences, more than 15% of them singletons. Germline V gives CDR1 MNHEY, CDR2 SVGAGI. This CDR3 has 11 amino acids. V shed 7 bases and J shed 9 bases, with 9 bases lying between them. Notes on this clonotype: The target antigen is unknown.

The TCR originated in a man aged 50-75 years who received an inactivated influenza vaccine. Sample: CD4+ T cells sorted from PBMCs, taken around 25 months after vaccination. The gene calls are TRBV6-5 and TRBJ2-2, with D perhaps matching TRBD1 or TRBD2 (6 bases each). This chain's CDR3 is CASTGGRELFF. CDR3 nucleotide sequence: TGTGCCAGCACCGGGGGCAGGGAGCTGTTTTTT.